What follows describes a single TCR beta chain. Its antigen remains unidentified. The CDR3 is made up of 15 amino acids. V lost 3 bases and J lost 3, with 15 bases in between. Germline CDR1 is GTSNPN and CDR2 is SVGIG (reference sequence). Some clones are missing from TCRdb's copy, which holds only in-frame ones; the method was immunoSEQ multiplex PCR. The table includes about 7,000 clones, under 80% detected once. The data are from a study of immune cell composition in non-small cell lung cancer. Study summary: Histologic subtype was mainly adenocarcinoma or squamous cell carcinoma. General observations from the study: Around 80% of squamous and about 31% of adenocarcinoma cases had tumour-associated clones >0.5%.

V usage is TRBV30 and J usage is TRBJ1-5, with D unclear. The TCR comes from a human donor with non-small cell lung cancer. The sample taken for sequencing was lung tumor tissue. CDR3 coding DNA: TGTGCCTGGAGGCGGGGTGGCGGAGTCAATCAGCCCCAGCATTTT. This codes for CAWRRGGGVNQPQHF.